This TCR beta chain was sequenced in a study of blood T cell repertoires in COVID-19. Study details: T cells, B-cell-depleted T cells, or PBMCs provided the cDNA or gDNA that served as material.

With 4 bases removed from V and 2 bases from J, the gap between germline ends came to 15 bases. In germline, CDR1 is SGHNT, CDR2 YYREEE (reference sequence). This CDR3 has 16 residues. Sequencing was performed with immunoSEQ multiplex PCR; in TCRdb, only in-frame clones are kept and a portion is missing. The sample consists of 250,000 to 400,000 clones, around 90% of them appearing once. The sequence came from a young woman with COVID-19, enrolled during active disease. The sequenced sample consisted of peripheral blood. The rearrangement uses TRBV5-4 and TRBJ2-2, with a possible D match to TRBD1 (6 bases). The CDR3 reads CASSIPGTSNTGELFF. Written as DNA, the CDR3 is TGTGCCAGCAGCATCCCCGGGACAAGTAACACCGGGGAGCTGTTTTTT.